This T cell receptor beta chain was found in a study of T cells in Graves' hyperthyroidism and ophthalmopathy. Study-wide points: The majority of expanded thyroid clonotypes above 0.001 also appeared in blood.

There were TCR beta CDR3 regions amplified from RNA transcripts. The HTBI primer set served for first-round RT-PCR of the TCR CDR3. TCRdb analysed the multiplex PCR reads with MiXCR anew, one entry per CDR3 protein. The sample carries about 660,000 distinct CDR3 sequences, just under 45% recorded once. Germline CDR1 SEHNR, CDR2 FQNEAQ (reference sequence). Trimming left V 5 bases short and J 8 bases short, with 21 bases between. This CDR3 is 15 amino acids long. In this sample, this clonotype turned up a few times. Its antigen remains unidentified. This sequence was found in an adult man with Graves' disease, either hyperthyroidism or ophthalmopathy (not recorded which). The chain is built from TRBV7-9 and TRBJ1-2, with D possibly TRBD1 on 5 matching bases. Sequenced sample: peripheral blood or thyroid tissue (not recorded which). The CDR3 nucleotides read TGTGCCAGCAGCGATGACCGGGGCCCCGCTCGAGGCTACACCTTC. This encodes CASSDDRGPARGYTF.